The text below deals with one T cell receptor (beta chain). Its antigen remains unknown. A sample-barcoded 5' primer and a J-beta primer mix were used in a second PCR of roughly 7 to 12 cycles. TCRdb passed the 5' RACE reads through MiXCR, listing each CDR3 protein once. The sample consists of hundreds of thousands of distinct CDR3 sequences, about 42% of them appearing once. Germline V gene lookup returns CDR1 ENHRY and CDR2 SYGVKD. Trimming stripped 3 bases from V and 0 bases from J, with 14 bases between. The CDR3 loop spans 16 amino acids. This entry belongs to a study of blood T cells in healthy people across ages. Overall study results and limits: PBMC samples, being unsorted, prevented any conclusive comparison of naive and antigen-experienced cells.

The draw of peripheral blood yielded ten milliliters from each donor. Per-sample PBMC isolation yielded at least 7 million cells. The J gene is TRBJ1-1, the V gene TRBV10-3, with a weak D call TRBD1 (5 bases). Sequences were obtained from blood. This receptor was taken from a man older than 75 in good health. DNA of the CDR3: TGTGCCATCAGTGACGGACACGGCGGTATGAACACTGAAGCTTTCTTT. This sequence encodes CAISDGHGGMNTEAFF.